A single sample gave rise to the 5 T cell receptor beta chains below, sequenced in a study of early stage breast cancer tumors. The table came from immunoSEQ multiplex PCR; TCRdb's copy has only in-frame clones and leaves some out. Of approximately 20,000 clones listed, around 83% are singletons. The sample taken for sequencing was blood. The origin of the receptors is a person aged 70 to 85 with breast cancer.

The V gene is TRBV19, the J gene TRBJ1-1, with D unclear. Germline V gene sequence: CDR1 LNHDA, CDR2 SQIVND (reference sequence). CDR3 length: 12 residues. Between the trimmed V and J ends, which lost 7 bases and 9 bases, there was a span of 15 bases. The CDR3 here is CASTDVSLKAFF. CDR3 nucleotide sequence: TGTGCCAGTACAGATGTATCTCTGAAAGCTTTCTTT.

The chain carries TRBV4-1 and TRBJ2-7; D gene unclear. Germline V lookup: CDR1 MGHRA, CDR2 YSYEKL. Deletions cut 0 bases from V and 5 bases from J, with 5 bases between. The CDR3 length is 12 residues. CDR3 nucleotides: TGCGCCAGCAGCCAAGATTCCAACGAGCAGTACTTC. It translates to CASSQDSNEQYF.

This chain connects TRBV30 to TRBJ1-5; possibly TRBD1 for D (5 bases). The V end was cut by 1 base, the J end by 0 bases, with 7 bases between. Germline-derived CDR1 and CDR2 are GTSNPN and SVGIG (reference sequence). CDR3 length: 14 amino acids. CDR3 bases: TGTGCCTGGAGTGAGGGGAATAGCAATCAGCCCCAGCATTTT. This gives the protein CAWSEGNSNQPQHF.

This chain uses TRBV27 with TRBJ1-2; D unresolved. Germline CDR1 reads MNHEY; CDR2 reads SMNVEV (reference sequence). The V end was cut by 6 bases, the J end by 2 bases, with 10 bases between. This CDR3 is built from 13 residues. CDR3 in DNA: TGTGCCAGCAGCCAACAGCAGAACTATGGCTACACCTTC. Amino acid sequence: CASSQQQNYGYTF.

This chain uses TRBV6-1 with TRBJ1-2, with 7 bases lining up with TRBD1. The CDR3 consists of 15 residues. CDR1 is MNHNS, CDR2 SASEGT, per germline. V lost 0 bases to trimming and J lost 1 base; unmatched junction nucleotides: 2. CDR3 DNA sequence: TGTGCCAGCAGTGAAGCCCCAGGGGGTAACTATGGCTACACCTTC. It encodes CASSEAPGGNYGYTF.